This paragraph covers one T cell receptor (beta chain) sequence. Its antigen is currently unknown. The sample originates from a study of T cells in Graves' hyperthyroidism and ophthalmopathy. Across the whole study: Prior to any treatment, at the point of initial diagnosis, peripheral blood was collected. Study observations and caveats: Blood also carried most thyroid clonotypes expanded above 0.001. Using 13 V-J features, a model discriminated ophthalmopathy from stable hyperthyroidism.

Germline V gene data show CDR1 as SNHLY and CDR2 as FYNNEI. Trimming removed 4 bases from V and 0 bases from J, with 10 bases in between. The CDR3 runs to 15 residues. From RNA transcripts, TCR beta CDR3 regions were amplified. HTBI primers drove first-round RT-PCR of the TCR CDR3. In TCRdb, the multiplex PCR reads were re-called with MiXCR into one record per CDR3 protein. The data show about 400,000 distinct CDR3 sequences, more than 12% seen once. The chain joins TRBV2 to TRBJ2-1; no reliable D call. The sample consisted of blood. This TCR was sampled from a woman between 25 and 40 years old with Graves' ophthalmopathy. The CDR3 DNA follows: TGTGCCAGCAGTGTAGACAACCGCTCCTACAATGAGCAGTTCTTC. This encodes CASSVDNRSYNEQFF.